These 16 T cell receptor beta chains were all obtained from the same sample, sequenced in a study of blood T cell repertoires in COVID-19 (dated by TCRdb to 2019 to 2021). The method behind the library was the immunoSEQ multiplex PCR assay. TCRdb took this table from immuneACCESS and kept in-frame rearrangements with V and J called. Such tables lack part of the clones; where checked against another copy, unresolved V genes explain under half of the gap, and the rest is unexplained. Within this sample are more than 100,000 clones, with approximately 88% of them counted one time only. The ten largest clones add up to roughly an eighth of the sample. Sequencing was performed on peripheral blood. Receptors were obtained from a woman under 40 who had recovered from COVID-19.

The chain combines TRBV5-5 with TRBJ2-1, with TRBD2 identical over 8 bases. This CDR3 is built from 12 residues. CDR1 and CDR2 from the germline V gene are SGHKS and YYEKEE (reference sequence). Trimming cost V 4 bases and J 15 bases; bases outside gene matches: 9. This CDR3 is CASSVMGLGAFF. Written as DNA, the CDR3 is TGTGCCAGCAGCGTTATGGGACTAGGCGCGTTCTTC.

The chain is built from TRBV9 and TRBJ2-5; 7 bases map to TRBD2. Germline CDR1 is SGDLS and CDR2 is YYNGEE. This CDR3 has 15 residues. V lost 0 bases, J lost 2 bases, and 4 bases stayed unmatched. The CDR3 protein is CASSVGGGGQETQYF. The CDR3 DNA reads TGTGCCAGCAGCGTAGGTGGGGGAGGGCAAGAGACCCAGTACTTC.

The chain is built from TRBV14 and TRBJ1-5; TRBD1 might be the D (6 bases). With 1 base removed from V and 2 bases from J, the gap between germline ends came to 9 bases. The CDR3 extends over 15 amino acids. Germline CDR1 is SGHDN and CDR2 is FVKESK. In nucleotides, the CDR3 is TGTGCCAGCAGCCAAGGGGGGCCAGGCAATCAGCCCCAGCATTTT. It translates to CASSQGGPGNQPQHF.

Regarding this clone: One end of the junction is discordant with germline, which a read error may explain. The chain's CDR3 is CARRERGGGATDTQYF. CDR3 bases: TGTGCCCGCAGGGAGCGGGGCGGGGGGGCGACCGATACGCAGTATTTT. V usage is TRBV11-2 and J usage is TRBJ2-3; 9 positions agree with TRBD2. The germline V gene encodes CDR1 SGHAT and CDR2 FQNNGV. CDR3 length: 16 amino acids.

In this sample, this clone turned up once. V usage is TRBV29-1 and J usage is TRBJ1-2, with D uncertain. Germline V gives CDR1 SQVTM, CDR2 ANQGSEA. CDR3 length equals 11 residues. V lost 0 bases and J 6 bases, leaving 5 bases between the germline ends. The CDR3 sequence is CSVEDPDGYTF. The CDR3 region has the DNA TGCAGCGTTGAAGATCCGGATGGCTACACCTTC.

This clone has just a few counts. The gene calls are TRBV5-8 and TRBJ1-2; possibly TRBD1 for D (5 bases). This CDR3 has 15 residues. Trimming removed 4 bases from V and 4 bases from J, with 17 bases in between. Germline CDR1 is SGHTS and CDR2 is YDEGEE. CDR3 DNA: TGTGCCAGCAGCACCCAGACAGTAGCTGGCTATGGCTACACCTTC. Its translation: CASSTQTVAGYGYTF.

The chain combines TRBV28 with TRBJ2-7; tentatively, D is TRBD2 (6 bases). Germline assignment: CDR1 MDHEN and CDR2 SYDVKM. The CDR3 length is 17 residues. Trimming removed 7 bases from V and 2 bases from J, with 24 bases in between. The CDR3 bases are TGTGCCAGCACCCCAAATTTCGGGGGAATCGGGGCCTACGAGCAGTACTTC. Amino acids: CASTPNFGGIGAYEQYF.

V and J are TRBV18 and TRBJ2-5, with a weak D call TRBD1 (7 bases). V lost 3 bases and J 5 bases, leaving 25 bases between the germline ends. This CDR3 has 18 residues. Looked up from germline, CDR1 is KGHSH and CDR2 is LQKENI. The chain's CDR3 is CASSPLDRSPGGRETQYF. CDR3 bases: TGTGCCAGCTCACCCCTGGACAGGTCCCCAGGGGGGCGTGAGACCCAGTACTTC.

V usage is TRBV13 and J usage is TRBJ1-1; D ambiguous. The ends were cut back, 1 base at V and 1 base at J, with 4 bases in the middle. CDR1 and CDR2 from the germline V gene are PRHDT and FYEKMQ (reference sequence). CDR3 size: 13 residues. The CDR3 sequence: CASSLVANTEAFF. The CDR3 nucleotides are TGTGCCAGCAGCTTAGTGGCGAACACTGAAGCTTTCTTT.

Here the CDR3 reads CASRDGQGVGGNQPQHF. The CDR3 nucleotides read TGTGCCAGCAGGGACGGACAGGGGGTCGGGGGGAATCAGCCCCAGCATTTT. The chain recombines TRBV21-1 with TRBJ1-5; TRBD1, as called in the table, went unchecked against the DNA. TRBV21-1 is a pseudogene locus. This CDR3 region has 17 residues.

V and J are TRBV5-1 and TRBJ2-7, with TRBD1 identical over 9 bases. The CDR3 loop spans 16 amino acids. Looked up from germline, CDR1 is SGHRS and CDR2 is YFSETQ. The trim removed 7 bases at V and 2 bases at J, leaving 13 bases unmatched. CDR3: CASVEGTGPGTYEQYF. The CDR3 coding sequence is TGCGCCAGCGTCGAGGGGACAGGGCCGGGAACCTACGAGCAGTACTTC.

The chain combines TRBV29-1 with TRBJ1-2, with unresolved D. The CDR3 is 14 residues long. The V end was cut by 0 bases, the J end by 4 bases, with 12 bases between. CDR1 is SQVTM and CDR2 is ANQGSEA in the germline V gene. CDR3 sequence (DNA): TGCAGCGTTGAAGATCGGAGCATATCCTATGGCTACACCTTC. Amino acid sequence: CSVEDRSISYGYTF.

The chain uses TRBV11-2 and TRBJ1-2; no firm D call. The CDR3 length is 15 residues. V dropped 1 base and J dropped 5 bases, with 14 bases sitting between them. Germline V lookup: CDR1 SGHAT, CDR2 FQNNGV. The CDR3 loop reads CASSLAGVGSYGYTF. In DNA, the CDR3 is TGTGCCAGCAGCTTAGCCGGGGTCGGTTCGTATGGCTACACCTTC.

This rearrangement joins TRBV5-6 to TRBJ1-2, with D hard to call. The CDR3 runs 15 residues. The V gene lost 0 bases and the J gene lost 0 bases, with 9 bases spanning the gap. Germline loops: CDR1 SGHDT, CDR2 YYEEEE. Here the CDR3 DNA reads TGTGCCAGCAGCTTGGAAACAGCAGCTAACTATGGCTACACCTTC. This sequence encodes CASSLETAANYGYTF.

Concerning this clone itself: The sample contains more than one DNA sequence encoding this CDR3. This chain connects TRBV6-5 to TRBJ2-7; tentative D call: TRBD1 (5 bases). Trimming shortened V by 5 bases and J by 2 bases, and 10 bases separated the two germline ends. This CDR3 has 13 amino acids. CDR1 is MNHEY, CDR2 SVGAGI, per germline. CDR3 loop: CASSPDRAYEQYF. The CDR3 nucleotides read TGTGCCAGCAGTCCCGACAGAGCCTACGAGCAGTACTTC.

The chain has TRBV5-1 and TRBJ2-4, with D tentatively TRBD1 (6 bases). Germline CDR1 reads SGHRS; CDR2 reads YFSETQ. Between the trimmed V and J ends, which lost 4 bases and 1 base, there was a span of 6 bases. The length of the CDR3 is 13 residues. The CDR3 sequence is CASSTGAKNIQYF. In DNA, the CDR3 is TGCGCCAGCAGCACAGGGGCCAAAAACATTCAGTACTTC.